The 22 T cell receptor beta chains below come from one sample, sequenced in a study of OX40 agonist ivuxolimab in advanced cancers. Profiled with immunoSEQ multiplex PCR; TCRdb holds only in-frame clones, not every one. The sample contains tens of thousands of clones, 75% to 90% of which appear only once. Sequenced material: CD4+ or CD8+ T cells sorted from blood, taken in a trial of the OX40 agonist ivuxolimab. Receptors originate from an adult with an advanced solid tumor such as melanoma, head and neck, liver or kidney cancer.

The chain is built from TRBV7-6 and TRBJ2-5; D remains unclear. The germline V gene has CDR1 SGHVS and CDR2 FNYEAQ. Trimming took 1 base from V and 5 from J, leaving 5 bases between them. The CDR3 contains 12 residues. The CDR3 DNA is TGTGCCAGCAGCTTAGGCTGGGAGACCCAGTACTTC. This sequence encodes CASSLGWETQYF. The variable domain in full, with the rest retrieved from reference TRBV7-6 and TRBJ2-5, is GAGVSQSPRYKVTKRGQDVALRCDPISGHVSLYWYRQALGQGPEFLTYFNYEAQQDKSGLPNDRFSAERPEGSISTLTIQRTEQRDSAMYRCASSLGWETQYFGPGTRLLVL.

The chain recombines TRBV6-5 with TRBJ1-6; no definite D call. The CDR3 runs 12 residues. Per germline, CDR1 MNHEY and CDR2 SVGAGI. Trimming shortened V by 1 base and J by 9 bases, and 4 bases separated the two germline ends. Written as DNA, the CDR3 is TGTGCCAGCAGTTACTTCTCTTCACCCCTCCACTTT. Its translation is CASSYFSSPLHF.

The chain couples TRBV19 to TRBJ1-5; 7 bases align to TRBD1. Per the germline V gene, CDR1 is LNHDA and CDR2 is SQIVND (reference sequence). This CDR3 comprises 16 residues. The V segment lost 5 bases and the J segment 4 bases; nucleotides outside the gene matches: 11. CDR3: CASSWSQGVRNQPQHF. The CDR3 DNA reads TGTGCCAGTAGTTGGAGTCAGGGGGTTCGTAATCAGCCCCAGCATTTT. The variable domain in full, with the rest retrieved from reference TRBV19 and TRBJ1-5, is DGGITQSPKYLFRKEGQNVTLSCEQNLNHDAMYWYRQDPGQGLRLIYYSQIVNDFQKGDIAEGYSVSREKKESFPLTVTSAQKNPTAFYLCASSWSQGVRNQPQHFGDGTRLSIL.

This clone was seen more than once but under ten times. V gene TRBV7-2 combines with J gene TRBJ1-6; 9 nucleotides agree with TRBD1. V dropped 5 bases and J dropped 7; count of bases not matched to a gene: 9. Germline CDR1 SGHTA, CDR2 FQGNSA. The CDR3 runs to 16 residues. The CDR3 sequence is CASSVGLGQGNSPLHF. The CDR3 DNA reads TGTGCCAGCAGCGTAGGACTGGGACAGGGCAATTCACCCCTCCACTTT.

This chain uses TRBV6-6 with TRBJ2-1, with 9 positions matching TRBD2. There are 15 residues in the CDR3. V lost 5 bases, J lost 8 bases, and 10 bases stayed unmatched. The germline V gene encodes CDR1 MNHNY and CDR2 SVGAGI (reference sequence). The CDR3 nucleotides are TGTGCCAGCAGTCATCCGGGACTAGCTTACGATGAGCAGTTCTTC. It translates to CASSHPGLAYDEQFF.

The CDR3 DNA sequence: TGTGCCAGTAGTACATACTACGGGGATGGAGCTTTCTTT. This encodes CASSTYYGDGAFF. This chain connects TRBV19 to TRBJ1-1, with D unresolved. V dropped 4 bases and J dropped 10 bases, with 16 bases sitting between them. There are 13 residues in the CDR3. CDR1 and CDR2 from the germline V gene are LNHDA and SQIVND (reference sequence).

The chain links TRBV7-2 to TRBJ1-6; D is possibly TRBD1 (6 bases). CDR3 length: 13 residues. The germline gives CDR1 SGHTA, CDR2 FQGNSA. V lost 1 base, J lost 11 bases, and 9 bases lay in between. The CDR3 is CASSLDGTTPLHF. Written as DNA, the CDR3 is TGTGCCAGCAGCTTAGATGGGACAACACCCCTCCACTTT.

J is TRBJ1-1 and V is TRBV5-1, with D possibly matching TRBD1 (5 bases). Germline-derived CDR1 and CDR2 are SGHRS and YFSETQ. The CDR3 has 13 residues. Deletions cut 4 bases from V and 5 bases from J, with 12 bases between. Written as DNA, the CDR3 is TGCGCCAGCAGCCTGGACGGGGGGACTGAAGCTTTCTTT. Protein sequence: CASSLDGGTEAFF.

DNA for the CDR3: TGTGCCAGCAGTCCCTCCATGGGTGGCCAGCCCCAGCATTTT. Translated, it gives CASSPSMGGQPQHF. The chain recombines TRBV28 with TRBJ1-5; D call uncertain. Deletions cut 5 bases from V and 7 bases from J, with 15 bases between. The length of the CDR3 is 14 residues. Germline assignment: CDR1 MDHEN and CDR2 SYDVKM. Full variable domain (missing parts from reference TRBV28 and TRBJ1-5): DVKVTQSSRYLVKRTGEKVFLECVQDMDHENMFWYRQDPGLGLRLIYFSYDVKMKEKGDIPEGYSVSREKKERFSLILESASTNQTSMYLCASSPSMGGQPQHFGDGTRLSIL.

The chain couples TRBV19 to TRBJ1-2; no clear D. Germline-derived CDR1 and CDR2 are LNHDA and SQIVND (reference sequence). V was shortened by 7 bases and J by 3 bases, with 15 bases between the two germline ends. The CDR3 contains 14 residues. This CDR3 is CASNPSREDYGYTF. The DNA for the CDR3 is TGTGCCAGTAACCCCAGCCGTGAGGACTATGGCTACACCTTC.

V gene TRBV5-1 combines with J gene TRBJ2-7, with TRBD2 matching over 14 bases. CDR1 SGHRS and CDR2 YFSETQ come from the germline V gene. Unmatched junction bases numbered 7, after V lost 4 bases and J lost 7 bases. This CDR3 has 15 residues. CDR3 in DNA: TGCGCCAGCAGCCGTGGGACTAGCGGGAGTAGGGAGCAGTACTTC. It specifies CASSRGTSGSREQYF.

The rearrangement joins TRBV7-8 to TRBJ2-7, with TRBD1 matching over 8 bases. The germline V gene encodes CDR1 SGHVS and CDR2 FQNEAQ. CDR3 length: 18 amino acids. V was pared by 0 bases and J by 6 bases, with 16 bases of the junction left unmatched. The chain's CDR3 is CASSLAETGGPYLGEQYF. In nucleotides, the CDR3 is TGTGCCAGCAGCTTAGCGGAAACAGGGGGTCCATATTTGGGCGAGCAGTACTTC.

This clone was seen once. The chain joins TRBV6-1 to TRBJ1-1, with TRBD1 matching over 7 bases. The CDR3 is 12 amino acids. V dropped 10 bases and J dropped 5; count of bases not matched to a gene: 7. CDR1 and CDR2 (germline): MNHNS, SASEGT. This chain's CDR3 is CAINQGGTEAFF. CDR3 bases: TGTGCCATCAATCAGGGGGGAACTGAAGCTTTCTTT.

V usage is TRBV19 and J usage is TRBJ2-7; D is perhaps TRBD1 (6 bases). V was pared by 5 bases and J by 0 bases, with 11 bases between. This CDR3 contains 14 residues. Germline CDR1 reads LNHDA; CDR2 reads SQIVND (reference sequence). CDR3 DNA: TGTGCCAGTAGTCCCGGACAGTTCTCCTACGAGCAGTACTTC. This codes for CASSPGQFSYEQYF.

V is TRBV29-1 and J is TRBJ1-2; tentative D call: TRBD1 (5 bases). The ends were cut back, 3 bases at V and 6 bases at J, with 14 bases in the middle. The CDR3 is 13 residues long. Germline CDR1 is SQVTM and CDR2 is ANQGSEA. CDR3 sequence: CSVDGRGADGYTF. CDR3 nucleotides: TGCAGCGTTGATGGAAGAGGGGCCGATGGCTACACCTTC.

The DNA for the CDR3 is TGTGCCAGCTCAGTACGAGGGGGGACTAGGGAGTTCTTC. It yields the protein CASSVRGGTREFF. The V call is TRBV6-5, the J call TRBJ2-1; 8 bases match TRBD2. The CDR3 spans 13 residues. The trim removed 8 bases at V and 14 bases at J, leaving 14 bases unmatched. Germline-derived CDR1 and CDR2 are MNHEY and SVGAGI.

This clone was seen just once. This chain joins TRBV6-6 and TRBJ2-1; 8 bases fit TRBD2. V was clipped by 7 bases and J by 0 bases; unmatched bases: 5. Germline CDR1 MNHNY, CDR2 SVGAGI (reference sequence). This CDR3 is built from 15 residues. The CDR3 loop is CASIGRGGSYNEQFF. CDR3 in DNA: TGTGCCAGCATCGGGAGGGGGGGCTCCTACAATGAGCAGTTCTTC.

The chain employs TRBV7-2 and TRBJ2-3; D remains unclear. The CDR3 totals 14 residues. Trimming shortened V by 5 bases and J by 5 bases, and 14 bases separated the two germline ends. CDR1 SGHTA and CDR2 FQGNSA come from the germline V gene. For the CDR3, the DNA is TGTGCCAGCAGCCCCCCCAACGGGCAAGATACGCAGTATTTT. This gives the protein CASSPPNGQDTQYF. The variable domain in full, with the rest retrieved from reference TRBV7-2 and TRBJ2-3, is GAGVSQSPSNKVTEKGKDVELRCDPISGHTALYWYRQSLGQGLEFLIYFQGNSAPDKSGLPSDRFSAERTGGSVSTLTIQRTQQEDSAVYLCASSPPNGQDTQYFGPGTRLTVL.

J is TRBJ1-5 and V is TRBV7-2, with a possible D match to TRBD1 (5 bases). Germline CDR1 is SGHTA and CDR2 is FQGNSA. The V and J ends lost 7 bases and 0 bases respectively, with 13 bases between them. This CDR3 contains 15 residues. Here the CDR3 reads CASTTGGDSNQPQHF. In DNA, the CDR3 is TGTGCCAGCACCACCGGGGGGGATAGCAATCAGCCCCAGCATTTT.

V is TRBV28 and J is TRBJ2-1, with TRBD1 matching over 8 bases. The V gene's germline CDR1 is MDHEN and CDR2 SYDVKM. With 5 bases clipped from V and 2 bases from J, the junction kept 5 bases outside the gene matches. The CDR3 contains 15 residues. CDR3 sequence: CASSISGQAYNEQFF. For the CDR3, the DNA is TGTGCCAGCAGTATCTCGGGACAGGCCTACAATGAGCAGTTCTTC.

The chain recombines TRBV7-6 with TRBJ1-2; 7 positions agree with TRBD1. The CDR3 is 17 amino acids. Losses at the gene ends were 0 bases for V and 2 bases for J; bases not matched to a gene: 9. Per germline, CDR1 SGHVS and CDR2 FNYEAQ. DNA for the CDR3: TGTGCCAGCAGCTTAGCGCAGGGGGGAAGTTCCAACTATGGCTACACCTTC. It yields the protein CASSLAQGGSSNYGYTF.

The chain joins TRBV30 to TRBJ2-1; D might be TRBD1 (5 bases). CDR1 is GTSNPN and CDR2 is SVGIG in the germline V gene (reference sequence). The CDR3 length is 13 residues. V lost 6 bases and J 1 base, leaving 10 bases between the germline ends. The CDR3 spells CACTPGSYNEQFF. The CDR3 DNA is TGTGCCTGCACCCCAGGGTCCTACAATGAGCAGTTCTTC.